A selection of T cell receptor beta chains follows, all from one sample in a study of blood T cell repertoires in COVID-19. The data were produced by immunoSEQ multiplex PCR, yet TCRdb's version contains in-frame clones alone and is incomplete. The sample has over 200,000 clones; 75% to 90% are singletons. Specimen: peripheral blood. The receptors here all came from a man aged 35-49 years with acute or convalescent COVID-19. Both conserved end residues are part of each CDR3. Each record gives: D gene, V gene, clone size, J gene, CDR3 length, CDR3 DNA, CDR3 protein. D genes are given only for firm matches. Clone size is given for some rows only: seen once, a few or many times, or a class if the clone is expanded.

d_call: -
v_call: TRBV7-3
clone_size: -
j_call: TRBJ2-1
cdr3_length: 14
cdr3_nt: TGTGCCAGCAGCCCCTCGAGCGGTTACAATGAGCAGTTCTTC
cdr3_aa: CASSPSSGYNEQFF

d_call: -
v_call: TRBV25-1
clone_size: -
j_call: TRBJ2-7
cdr3_length: 13
cdr3_nt: TGTGCCAGCAGGGCCGTACCTGACAGTAAACAGTACTTC
cdr3_aa: CASRAVPDSKQYF

d_call: -
v_call: TRBV4-1
clone_size: -
j_call: TRBJ1-2
cdr3_length: 17
cdr3_nt: TGCGCCAGCAGCCGGAACGCCCCAACGGAGGGCCCGAGTGGCTACACCTTC
cdr3_aa: CASSRNAPTEGPSGYTF

d_call: -
v_call: TRBV9
clone_size: -
j_call: TRBJ1-1
cdr3_length: 13
cdr3_nt: TGTGCCAGCAGCGTAGCTACGGGCACTGAAGCTTTCTTT
cdr3_aa: CASSVATGTEAFF

d_call: -
v_call: TRBV19
clone_size: -
j_call: TRBJ1-1
cdr3_length: 17
cdr3_nt: TGTGCCAGTAGTATCGATGGGGCAGTTGTCGGTAACACTGAAGCTTTCTTT
cdr3_aa: CASSIDGAVVGNTEAFF

d_call: TRBD2
v_call: TRBV29-1
clone_size: -
j_call: TRBJ2-1
cdr3_length: 17
cdr3_nt: TGCAGCGCAGTGGGCCTAGCGGGAGGGAGCTCCTACAATGAGCAGTTCTTC
cdr3_aa: CSAVGLAGGSSYNEQFF

d_call: TRBD1
v_call: TRBV19
clone_size: -
j_call: TRBJ2-1
cdr3_length: 18
cdr3_nt: TGTGCCAGTAGTATAGCCCGACTTGGGACAGGGGGCCCCAATGAGCAGTTCTTC
cdr3_aa: CASSIARLGTGGPNEQFF

d_call: TRBD1
v_call: TRBV5-4
clone_size: -
j_call: TRBJ1-1
cdr3_length: 13
cdr3_nt: TGTGCCAGCAGCTCAGACAGGGGGAGGGGGGCTTTCTTT
cdr3_aa: CASSSDRGRGAFF

d_call: -
v_call: TRBV11-2
clone_size: -
j_call: TRBJ2-3
cdr3_length: 17
cdr3_nt: TGTGCCAGCAGCTTGGATCCTCTCGGGTCGTTTGGAGATACGCAGTATTTT
cdr3_aa: CASSLDPLGSFGDTQYF

d_call: -
v_call: TRBV3-1/TRBV3-2
clone_size: -
j_call: TRBJ2-7
cdr3_length: 13
cdr3_nt: TGTGCCAGCAGCCAAGGGGTAGCTAACGAGCAGTACTTC
cdr3_aa: CASSQGVANEQYF

d_call: TRBD1
v_call: TRBV30
clone_size: -
j_call: TRBJ1-5
cdr3_length: 13
cdr3_nt: TGTGCCTGGAGGGGCAGGGGGCTTCAGCCCCAGCATTTT
cdr3_aa: CAWRGRGLQPQHF

d_call: -
v_call: TRBV7-9
clone_size: -
j_call: TRBJ2-1
cdr3_length: 12
cdr3_nt: TGTGCCAGCAGCTTACGGGACAATGAGCAGTTCTTC
cdr3_aa: CASSLRDNEQFF

d_call: TRBD1
v_call: TRBV6-2/TRBV6-3
clone_size: -
j_call: TRBJ2-1
cdr3_length: 15
cdr3_nt: TGTGCCAGCAGACCTACAGGGGGCTCCTACAATGAGCAGTTCTTC
cdr3_aa: CASRPTGGSYNEQFF

d_call: -
v_call: TRBV11-2
clone_size: -
j_call: TRBJ2-5
cdr3_length: 14
cdr3_nt: TGTGCCAGCAGCTTAGAGGCCAGAAAAGAGACCCAGTACTTC
cdr3_aa: CASSLEARKETQYF

d_call: TRBD2
v_call: TRBV12-3/TRBV12-4
clone_size: -
j_call: TRBJ2-1
cdr3_length: 13
cdr3_nt: TGTGCCAGCAGTGGGGACTACCTCAATGAGCAGTTCTTC
cdr3_aa: CASSGDYLNEQFF

d_call: -
v_call: TRBV30
clone_size: few
j_call: TRBJ1-2
cdr3_length: 13
cdr3_nt: TGTGCCTGGAGCTTGACAGGCGCTGTCGGCTACACCTTC
cdr3_aa: CAWSLTGAVGYTF

d_call: TRBD2
v_call: TRBV13
clone_size: -
j_call: TRBJ2-3
cdr3_length: 18
cdr3_nt: TGTGCCAGCAGCGGTAGGGCGGGAGATGTTACATGGGAATATACGCAGTATTTT
cdr3_aa: CASSGRAGDVTWEYTQYF

d_call: TRBD1
v_call: TRBV19
clone_size: -
j_call: TRBJ2-1
cdr3_length: 14
cdr3_nt: TGTGCCAGTAGTGTTTGGCAGGGGGACAATGAGCAGTTCTTC
cdr3_aa: CASSVWQGDNEQFF

d_call: TRBD2
v_call: TRBV3-1/TRBV3-2
clone_size: -
j_call: TRBJ2-7
cdr3_length: 14
cdr3_nt: TGTGCCAGCAGCCCATCCGGTCGGGAGGGCGAGCAGTACTTC
cdr3_aa: CASSPSGREGEQYF

d_call: -
v_call: TRBV4-2
clone_size: few
j_call: TRBJ2-7
cdr3_length: 15
cdr3_nt: TGTGCCAGCAGCCAAGGCAGTGACGGGTCCTACGAGCAGTACTTC
cdr3_aa: CASSQGSDGSYEQYF

d_call: TRBD1
v_call: TRBV6-6
clone_size: -
j_call: TRBJ1-2
cdr3_length: 15
cdr3_nt: TGTGCCAGCAGTGGGGGGGACAGGGCTAACTATGGCTACACCTTC
cdr3_aa: CASSGGDRANYGYTF

d_call: TRBD2
v_call: TRBV5-1
clone_size: -
j_call: TRBJ2-3
cdr3_length: 16
cdr3_nt: TGCGCCAGCAGCTCAACGAGCGGGAGTGGGACAGATACGCAGTATTTT
cdr3_aa: CASSSTSGSGTDTQYF

d_call: -
v_call: TRBV6-2/TRBV6-3
clone_size: -
j_call: TRBJ2-7
cdr3_length: 14
cdr3_nt: TGTGCCAGCAGTTACTTTCAAACGGGATACGAGCAGTACTTC
cdr3_aa: CASSYFQTGYEQYF

d_call: -
v_call: TRBV2
clone_size: -
j_call: TRBJ1-2
cdr3_length: 16
cdr3_nt: TGTGCCAGCAGTGAAGCGCTTGGCAGGGGAAACTATGGCTACACCTTC
cdr3_aa: CASSEALGRGNYGYTF

d_call: -
v_call: TRBV27
clone_size: once
j_call: TRBJ2-5
cdr3_length: 15
cdr3_nt: TGTGCCAGCAGTTTATCGGTACAGACCCAAGAGACCCAGTACTTC
cdr3_aa: CASSLSVQTQETQYF

d_call: -
v_call: TRBV7-9
clone_size: few
j_call: TRBJ2-2
cdr3_length: 13
cdr3_nt: TGTGCCAGCAGCCAGACTAGCACCGGGGAGCTGTTTTTT
cdr3_aa: CASSQTSTGELFF

d_call: TRBD1
v_call: TRBV5-5
clone_size: -
j_call: TRBJ2-1
cdr3_length: 16
cdr3_nt: TGTGCCAGCAGCTTGGGACGGGGACAGGAGTACAATGAGCAGTTCTTC
cdr3_aa: CASSLGRGQEYNEQFF

d_call: -
v_call: TRBV11-2
clone_size: -
j_call: TRBJ1-2
cdr3_length: 13
cdr3_nt: TGTGCCAGCAGCACCCCCAGGGTAAATGGCTACACCTTC
cdr3_aa: CASSTPRVNGYTF

d_call: TRBD2
v_call: TRBV12-3/TRBV12-4
clone_size: -
j_call: TRBJ2-1
cdr3_length: 13
cdr3_nt: TGTGCCAGCACCCAGGGGCGGGAGGATGAGCAGTTCTTC
cdr3_aa: CASTQGREDEQFF

d_call: -
v_call: TRBV5-1
clone_size: -
j_call: TRBJ2-1
cdr3_length: 13
cdr3_nt: TGCGCCAGCAGCTCGCCACTCCCGAATGAGCAGTTCTTC
cdr3_aa: CASSSPLPNEQFF

d_call: TRBD1
v_call: TRBV7-2
clone_size: -
j_call: TRBJ1-1
cdr3_length: 14
cdr3_nt: TGTGCCAGCAGCTCCCAGGGGGACGCTGAGGAAGCTTTCTTT
cdr3_aa: CASSSQGDAEEAFF

d_call: -
v_call: TRBV3-1/TRBV3-2
clone_size: -
j_call: TRBJ1-1
cdr3_length: 13
cdr3_nt: TGTGCCAGCAGCCGAGGGACGGGGGCTGAAGCTTTCTTT
cdr3_aa: CASSRGTGAEAFF

d_call: -
v_call: TRBV13
clone_size: once
j_call: TRBJ1-2
cdr3_length: 15
cdr3_nt: TGTGCCAGCAGCGATGAGAACAGGGAGAACTATGGCTACACCTTC
cdr3_aa: CASSDENRENYGYTF

d_call: TRBD2
v_call: TRBV2
clone_size: -
j_call: TRBJ2-1
cdr3_length: 14
cdr3_nt: TGTGCCAGCGGTTGGACTAGCGGGGGCAATGAGCAGTTCTTC
cdr3_aa: CASGWTSGGNEQFF

d_call: -
v_call: TRBV3-1/TRBV3-2
clone_size: -
j_call: TRBJ1-1
cdr3_length: 14
cdr3_nt: TGTGCCAGCAGCCAAAAAACAGGGTACACTGAAGCTTTCTTT
cdr3_aa: CASSQKTGYTEAFF

d_call: -
v_call: TRBV3-1/TRBV3-2
clone_size: -
j_call: TRBJ2-2
cdr3_length: 16
cdr3_nt: TGTGCCAGCAGCCTGTACTTACCGCGAGACACCGGGGAGCTGTTTTTT
cdr3_aa: CASSLYLPRDTGELFF

d_call: TRBD2
v_call: TRBV12-3/TRBV12-4
clone_size: -
j_call: TRBJ2-1
cdr3_length: 13
cdr3_nt: TGTGCCAGCTCATTTTCTAGCGGCAATGAGCAGTTCTTC
cdr3_aa: CASSFSSGNEQFF

d_call: TRBD2
v_call: TRBV27
clone_size: medium-sized
j_call: TRBJ2-1
cdr3_length: 19
cdr3_nt: TGTGCCAGCAGTTTATCCCGGGACAGGGAACTAGCGGGAGACGATGAGCAGTTCTTC
cdr3_aa: CASSLSRDRELAGDDEQFF

d_call: -
v_call: TRBV2
clone_size: -
j_call: TRBJ2-3
cdr3_length: 15
cdr3_nt: TGTGCCAGCAGTCGGCTAGCGAGATCGTCAGATACGCAGTATTTT
cdr3_aa: CASSRLARSSDTQYF

d_call: TRBD1
v_call: TRBV2
clone_size: -
j_call: TRBJ2-2
cdr3_length: 15
cdr3_nt: TGTGCCAGCAGCCCATTACAGGGGGGCATCGGGGAGCTGTTTTTT
cdr3_aa: CASSPLQGGIGELFF

d_call: TRBD2
v_call: TRBV7-9
clone_size: -
j_call: TRBJ2-2
cdr3_length: 15
cdr3_nt: TGTGCCAGCAGCTTAACTACGGGAGGGTCCGGGGAGCTGTTTTTT
cdr3_aa: CASSLTTGGSGELFF

d_call: -
v_call: TRBV5-1
clone_size: few
j_call: TRBJ2-7
cdr3_length: 13
cdr3_nt: TGCGCCAGCAGCTTACAGTCCCACGGCGAGCAGTACTTC
cdr3_aa: CASSLQSHGEQYF

d_call: -
v_call: TRBV7-2
clone_size: -
j_call: TRBJ2-5
cdr3_length: 15
cdr3_nt: TGTGCCAGCAGCTTCATGTTATCGGGAGAGGAGACCCAGTACTTC
cdr3_aa: CASSFMLSGEETQYF

d_call: -
v_call: TRBV12-3/TRBV12-4
clone_size: -
j_call: TRBJ2-1
cdr3_length: 13
cdr3_nt: TGTGCCAGCAGCCCCCGGGCCTACAATGAGCAGTTCTTC
cdr3_aa: CASSPRAYNEQFF

d_call: -
v_call: TRBV19
clone_size: -
j_call: TRBJ1-1
cdr3_length: 14
cdr3_nt: TGTGCCAGTACCTCGACGGGGATGAACACTGAAGCTTTCTTT
cdr3_aa: CASTSTGMNTEAFF

d_call: -
v_call: TRBV6-4
clone_size: -
j_call: TRBJ2-3
cdr3_length: 14
cdr3_nt: TGTGCCAGCAGTGATTCCCCCGGGGGAGATACGCAGTATTTT
cdr3_aa: CASSDSPGGDTQYF

d_call: -
v_call: TRBV15
clone_size: -
j_call: TRBJ1-5
cdr3_length: 15
cdr3_nt: TGTGCCACCAGCAGAAGGACAGAATCTAATCAGCCCCAGCATTTT
cdr3_aa: CATSRRTESNQPQHF

d_call: TRBD1
v_call: TRBV2
clone_size: once
j_call: TRBJ1-4
cdr3_length: 15
cdr3_nt: TGTGCCAGCAGAAGGGACAGCGCAACTAATGAAAAACTGTTTTTT
cdr3_aa: CASRRDSATNEKLFF